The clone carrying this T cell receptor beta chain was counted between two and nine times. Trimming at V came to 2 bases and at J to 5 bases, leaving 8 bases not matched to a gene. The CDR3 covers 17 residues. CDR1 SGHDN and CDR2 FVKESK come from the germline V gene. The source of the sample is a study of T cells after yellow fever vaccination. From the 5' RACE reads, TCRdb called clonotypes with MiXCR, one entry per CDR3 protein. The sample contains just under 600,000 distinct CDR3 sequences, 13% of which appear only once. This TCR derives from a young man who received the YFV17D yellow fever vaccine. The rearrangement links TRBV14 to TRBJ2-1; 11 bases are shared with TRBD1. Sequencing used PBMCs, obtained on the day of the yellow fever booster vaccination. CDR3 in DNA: TGTGCCAGCAGCCAAAGGGGACAGGGGGTATTCGACAATGAGCAGTTCTTC. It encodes CASSQRGQGVFDNEQFF.